Sequencing of this T cell receptor (beta chain) was carried out in a study of OX40 agonist ivuxolimab in advanced cancers. The overall study: Two patients with cutaneous melanoma and one with hepatocellular carcinoma, three in total, showed partial responses. Study findings and constraints: Dose levels from 0.1 to 3.0 mg/kg saw CD4+ and CD8+ blood T cells expand clonally by week 6.

Sequenced by immunoSEQ multiplex PCR; TCRdb stores in-frame clones only, minus some. The sample carries about 88,000 clones, approximately 85% recorded once. The CDR3 is made up of 13 amino acids. The germline V gene encodes CDR1 SGHTA and CDR2 FQGTGA. V was shortened by 8 bases and J by 2 bases, with 9 bases between the two germline ends. This clone came up once. Its antigen is unidentified. The sequenced sample was CD4+ or CD8+ T cells sorted from blood, obtained in a trial of the OX40 agonist ivuxolimab. The chain links TRBV7-3 to TRBJ2-2; no reliable D call. This TCR was recovered from an adult with an advanced solid tumor such as melanoma, head and neck, liver or kidney cancer. The CDR3 reads CASGHSNTGELFF. The CDR3 DNA reads as TGTGCCAGCGGCCACTCCAACACCGGGGAGCTGTTTTTT.